The 26 T cell receptor beta chains presented below share a single source sample, sequenced in a study of shared clonotypes between healthy human individuals. The protocol was immunoSEQ multiplex PCR, while the TCRdb copy is restricted to in-frame clones and leaves out a portion. The data contain fewer than 650,000 clones, less than 80% of them singletons. The specimen was PBMCs. The receptors stem from a woman aged 35 to 49 in good health. Some clones in this sample may be carry-over from other donors' samples.

This sequence joins TRBV28 and TRBJ1-4, with 8 bases that match TRBD1. Germline V CDR1 and CDR2: MDHEN, SYDVKM. V gave up 6 bases and J gave up 7 bases; unmatched junction bases: 10. This CDR3 spans 15 amino acids. CDR3 sequence (DNA): TGTGCCAGCAGCCCGTCCAGGGGGCGGGGTGAAAAACTGTTTTTT. Residues: CASSPSRGRGEKLFF. Full variable domain (rest looked up from reference TRBV28 and TRBJ1-4): DVKVTQSSRYLVKRTGEKVFLECVQDMDHENMFWYRQDPGLGLRLIYFSYDVKMKEKGDIPEGYSVSREKKERFSLILESASTNQTSMYLCASSPSRGRGEKLFFGSGTQLSVL.

Only one count was recorded for this clone. This chain connects TRBV10-3 to TRBJ2-1; tentatively, D is TRBD1 or TRBD2 (5 bases each). In germline, CDR1 is ENHRY, CDR2 SYGVKD. The CDR3 extends over 14 amino acids. The V end was cut by 0 bases, the J end by 7 bases, with 10 bases between. CDR3 amino acids: CAISESRGPNEQFF. The CDR3 bases are TGTGCCATCAGTGAGTCTCGGGGCCCAAATGAGCAGTTCTTC.

V usage is TRBV7-9 and J usage is TRBJ1-5, with a tentative D call TRBD1 (6 bases). Germline loops: CDR1 SEHNR, CDR2 FQNEAQ (reference sequence). The V and J ends lost 2 bases and 3 bases respectively, with 14 bases between them. This CDR3 is built from 16 residues. This chain's CDR3 is CASSLFIGTPNQPQHF. CDR3 DNA sequence: TGTGCCAGCAGCTTATTTATCGGGACACCCAATCAGCCCCAGCATTTT.

This chain connects TRBV21-1 to TRBJ2-3. TRBV21-1 is a pseudogene locus. This CDR3 comprises 16 residues. The CDR3 loop is CASSKGDRASTDTQYF. CDR3 DNA: TGTGCCAGCAGCAAAGGGGACCGGGCTAGCACAGATACGCAGTATTTT.

V is TRBV19 and J is TRBJ1-2; 8 bases map to TRBD1. The germline V gene encodes CDR1 LNHDA and CDR2 SQIVND (reference sequence). The CDR3 is 15 residues long. V dropped 7 bases and J dropped 7; count of bases not matched to a gene: 14. This CDR3 is CASTQRTGFFVGYTF. In nucleotides, the CDR3 is TGTGCCAGTACCCAAAGGACAGGGTTCTTTGTTGGCTACACCTTC. Full variable domain (missing parts from reference TRBV19 and TRBJ1-2): DGGITQSPKYLFRKEGQNVTLSCEQNLNHDAMYWYRQDPGQGLRLIYYSQIVNDFQKGDIAEGYSVSREKKESFPLTVTSAQKNPTAFYLCASTQRTGFFVGYTFGSGTRLTVV.

For this clone: The same CDR3 is also encoded by other DNA sequences in this sample. V and J are TRBV18 and TRBJ1-2; possibly TRBD1 for D (6 bases). The CDR3 has 14 amino acids. V lost 3 bases and J 0 bases, leaving 8 bases between the germline ends. Germline V lookup: CDR1 KGHSH, CDR2 LQKENI. The CDR3 sequence is CASSPGAANYGYTF. DNA for the CDR3: TGTGCCAGCTCACCGGGGGCCGCTAACTATGGCTACACCTTC.

J is TRBJ1-4 and V is TRBV2; TRBD1 is a possible D gene (6 bases). The length of the CDR3 is 15 residues. From germline, CDR1 is SNHLY and CDR2 FYNNEI. V was clipped by 2 bases and J by 8 bases, with 15 bases between them. DNA of the CDR3: TGTGCCAGCAGTGAAATTAGGCCAGGGGTGGAAAAACTGTTTTTT. This translates into CASSEIRPGVEKLFF.

V is TRBV18 and J is TRBJ1-5; the D is unclear. The CDR3 consists of 21 residues. Per the germline V gene, CDR1 is KGHSH and CDR2 is LQKENI. Trimming pared 2 bases from V and 0 bases from J, leaving 26 bases between. CDR3 region: CASSPRSVVASVSYSNQPQHF. The CDR3, as DNA: TGTGCCAGCTCACCAAGGTCGGTTGTAGCCTCGGTCTCCTATAGCAATCAGCCCCAGCATTTT.

This chain joins TRBV18 and TRBJ2-1, with 8 bases aligning to TRBD2. Germline CDR1 KGHSH, CDR2 LQKENI. CDR3 size: 18 residues. The V segment lost 3 bases and the J segment 0 bases; nucleotides outside the gene matches: 10. In DNA, the CDR3 is TGTGCCAGCTCACCTCCCTGGCGGGAGGTCTTCTCCTACAATGAGCAGTTCTTC. Amino acids: CASSPPWREVFSYNEQFF.

The rearrangement joins TRBV20-1 to TRBJ1-2; possibly TRBD1 for D (5 bases). The CDR3 has 10 residues. From germline, CDR1 is DFQATT and CDR2 SNEGSKA (reference sequence). Trimming took off 6 bases at V and 10 bases at J, with 12 bases between the two ends. The CDR3 loop reads CSASGDLYTF. Here the CDR3 DNA reads TGCAGTGCCAGTGGGGACCTCTACACCTTC.

The chain recombines TRBV7-9 with TRBJ1-2; D remains unclear. There are 14 residues in the CDR3. Per germline, CDR1 SEHNR and CDR2 FQNEAQ (reference sequence). V lost 5 bases, J lost 7 bases, and 17 bases lay in between. This CDR3 reads CASSAARVIGGYTF. Here the CDR3 DNA reads TGTGCCAGCAGCGCTGCAAGGGTAATAGGTGGCTACACCTTC.

The chain recombines TRBV7-2 with TRBJ1-6; D uncertain. The CDR3 spans 12 residues. CDR1 is SGHTA, CDR2 FQGNSA, per germline. V gave up 4 bases and J gave up 10 bases, with 8 bases separating them. As DNA, the CDR3 is TGTGCCAGCAGCTACAAAGAATCACCCCTCCACTTT. Translating gives CASSYKESPLHF.

The chain combines TRBV11-2 with TRBJ2-1; perhaps TRBD2 as D (5 bases). CDR1 and CDR2 from the germline V gene are SGHAT and FQNNGV. V dropped 5 bases and J dropped 10 bases, with 15 bases sitting between them. The CDR3 covers 13 residues. CDR3 sequence reads: CASSPTSPSEQFF. The CDR3 bases are TGTGCCAGCAGCCCAACCTCTCCTAGCGAGCAGTTCTTC.

This rearrangement joins TRBV4-3 to TRBJ2-1; D gene ambiguous. CDR1 LGHNA and CDR2 YSLEER come from the germline V gene. V was trimmed by 4 bases and J by 2 bases, leaving 18 bases between them. The CDR3 loop spans 17 amino acids. The CDR3 nucleotides read TGCGCCAGCAGCCCAACCCCTCGGTCCTATACCTACAATGAGCAGTTCTTC. Protein sequence: CASSPTPRSYTYNEQFF.

V is TRBV10-3 and J is TRBJ2-5; 7 bases are a match to TRBD2. V was pared by 6 bases and J by 4 bases, with 11 bases of the junction left unmatched. Germline lookup yields CDR1 ENHRY and CDR2 SYGVKD. The CDR3 is made up of 15 amino acids. The CDR3 loop is CAIRSQREGGETQYF. The CDR3 nucleotides read TGTGCCATCAGGTCGCAGAGGGAGGGCGGAGAGACCCAGTACTTC.

The chain carries TRBV6-1 and TRBJ1-2; 7 bases are a match to TRBD1. The length of the CDR3 is 16 residues. V was pared by 3 bases and J by 8 bases, with 15 bases of the junction left unmatched. Germline CDR1 and CDR2: MNHNS and SASEGT. DNA for the CDR3: TGTGCCAGCAGTGAGTCCCCCTGGACAGGTCTTATAGGCTACACCTTC. Amino acids: CASSESPWTGLIGYTF.

This clone is a singleton in its sample. The CDR3 region has the DNA TGTGCCTGGCGAAAAAGCGGGAGCTCCTACGAGCAGTACTTC. Amino acids: CAWRKSGSSYEQYF. This chain links TRBV30 with TRBJ2-7; 8 bases agree with TRBD2. V shed 5 bases and J 0 bases; nucleotides not matched to a gene: 6. The germline V gene encodes CDR1 GTSNPN and CDR2 SVGIG (reference sequence). CDR3 length equals 14 residues.

This clone was seen once. Written as DNA, the CDR3 is TGTGCCAGCTCACAAAGGACAGGGGTGAACACTGAAGCTTTCTTT. Encoded protein: CASSQRTGVNTEAFF. The chain couples TRBV18 to TRBJ1-1, with 9 bases fitting TRBD1. CDR1 is KGHSH and CDR2 is LQKENI in the germline V gene. J was trimmed by 0 bases and V by 4 bases; bases with no gene match: 3. The CDR3 loop spans 15 amino acids.

The V and J genes are TRBV10-3 and TRBJ2-5, with TRBD2 identical over 8 bases. Germline CDR1 reads ENHRY; CDR2 reads SYGVKD. The CDR3 sequence is 18 residues long. V shed 0 bases, J shed 4 bases, and the junction held 13 bases outside the gene matches. The CDR3 DNA follows: TGTGCCATCAGTGAGTCCCCAGCGGGGGTTTTGGCAGGAGAGACCCAGTACTTC. Translated: CAISESPAGVLAGETQYF.

This clone was seen at least ten times. The rearrangement uses TRBV7-9 and TRBJ1-1; no clear D. The germline CDR1 and CDR2 sequences are SEHNR and FQNEAQ (reference sequence). Trimming left V 1 base short and J 0 bases short, with 12 bases between. The CDR3 spans 16 residues. The chain's CDR3 is CASSLGAGRLNTEAFF. The CDR3 region has the DNA TGTGCCAGCAGCTTAGGGGCTGGACGTCTGAACACTGAAGCTTTCTTT. Complete variable domain (other parts from reference TRBV7-9 and TRBJ1-1): DTGVSQNPRHKITKRGQNVTFRCDPISEHNRLYWYRQTLGQGPEFLTYFQNEAQLEKSRLLSDRFSAERPKGSFSTLEIQRTEQGDSAMYLCASSLGAGRLNTEAFFGQGTRLTVV.

This clone has just one count. Only one base separates this from a far larger clonotype, so it likely reflects a read error. The chain couples TRBV10-3 to TRBJ1-5; D unresolved. Germline V gene sequence: CDR1 ENHRY, CDR2 SYGVKD. V lost 6 bases and J 3 bases, leaving 9 bases between the germline ends. This CDR3 is built from 13 residues. The CDR3 bases are TGTGCCATCAGCCGGAACAACAATCAGCCCCAGCATTTT. It codes for CAISRNNNQPQHF.

This clone has at least ten counts. The J gene is TRBJ2-1, the V gene TRBV4-1; TRBD2 aligns across 10 bases. In germline, CDR1 is MGHRA, CDR2 YSYEKL. The junction had 7 bases not matched to a gene; V was cut back by 4 bases and J by 7 bases. This CDR3 contains 15 residues. CDR3 sequence reads: CASSLLAGVGNEQFF. CDR3 in DNA: TGCGCCAGCAGCCTTCTAGCGGGAGTAGGAAATGAGCAGTTCTTC.

To note about this clone: This same CDR3 is encoded by further DNA sequences in the sample. J is TRBJ2-1 and V is TRBV5-1; possibly TRBD2 for D (5 bases). Looked up from germline, CDR1 is SGHRS and CDR2 is YFSETQ. The V end was cut by 0 bases, the J end by 1 base, with 8 bases between. The CDR3 has 15 residues. Here the CDR3 reads CASSLVAGSYNEQFF. The CDR3 nucleotides are TGCGCCAGCAGCTTGGTGGCGGGTTCCTACAATGAGCAGTTCTTC.

The chain links TRBV11-2 to TRBJ2-7; 11 nucleotides agree with TRBD2. Germline V CDR1 and CDR2: SGHAT, FQNNGV. V shed 4 bases, J shed 0 bases, and the junction held 14 bases outside the gene matches. This CDR3 region has 19 residues. The CDR3 sequence: CASSSMALAGVGGSYEQYF. The CDR3 nucleotides are TGTGCCAGCAGCTCCATGGCACTAGCGGGAGTGGGTGGCTCCTACGAGCAGTACTTC.

The chain joins TRBV7-2 to TRBJ2-1; the D gene is possibly TRBD2 (5 bases). Germline CDR1 SGHTA, CDR2 FQGNSA. The CDR3 totals 15 residues. V lost 1 base, J lost 9 bases, and 16 bases lay in between. CDR3 residues: CASSLEREIGIEQFF. Here the CDR3 DNA reads TGTGCCAGCAGCTTAGAAAGGGAGATCGGGATTGAGCAGTTCTTC.

The chain employs TRBV11-2 and TRBJ2-7; D is perhaps TRBD1 (5 bases). From germline, CDR1 is SGHAT and CDR2 FQNNGV. The CDR3 covers 13 residues. Trimming shortened V by 1 base and J by 6 bases, and 10 bases separated the two germline ends. The CDR3 DNA is TGTGCCAGCAGCTTAGCGATGCAGGGCGAGCAGTACTTC. Translating gives CASSLAMQGEQYF.